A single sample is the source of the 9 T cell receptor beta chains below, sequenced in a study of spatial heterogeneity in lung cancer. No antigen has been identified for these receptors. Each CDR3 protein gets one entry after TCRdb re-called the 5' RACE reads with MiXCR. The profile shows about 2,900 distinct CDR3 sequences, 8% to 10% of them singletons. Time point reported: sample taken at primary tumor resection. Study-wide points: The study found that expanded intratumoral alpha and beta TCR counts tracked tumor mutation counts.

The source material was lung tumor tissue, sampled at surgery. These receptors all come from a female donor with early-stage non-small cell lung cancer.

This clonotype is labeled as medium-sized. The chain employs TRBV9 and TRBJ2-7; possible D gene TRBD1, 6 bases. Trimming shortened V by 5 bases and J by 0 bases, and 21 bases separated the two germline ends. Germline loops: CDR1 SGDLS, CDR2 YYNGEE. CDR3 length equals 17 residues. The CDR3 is CASSYTPDRSNSYEQYF. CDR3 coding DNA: TGTGCCAGCAGTTATACTCCGGACAGAAGCAACTCCTACGAGCAGTACTTC.

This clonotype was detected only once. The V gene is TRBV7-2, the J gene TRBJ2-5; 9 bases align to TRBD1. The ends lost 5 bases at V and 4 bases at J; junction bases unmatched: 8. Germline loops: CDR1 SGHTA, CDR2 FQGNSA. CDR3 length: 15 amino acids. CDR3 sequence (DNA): TGTGCCAGCAGCGCGACAGGGGGGTTAGGAGAGACCCAGTACTTC. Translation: CASSATGGLGETQYF.

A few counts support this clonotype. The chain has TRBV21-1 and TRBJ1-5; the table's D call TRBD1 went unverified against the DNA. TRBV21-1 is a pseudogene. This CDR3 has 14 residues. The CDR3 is CASKDREVHQPQHF. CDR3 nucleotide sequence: TGTGCCAGCAAGGACAGGGAGGTTCATCAGCCCCAGCATTTT.

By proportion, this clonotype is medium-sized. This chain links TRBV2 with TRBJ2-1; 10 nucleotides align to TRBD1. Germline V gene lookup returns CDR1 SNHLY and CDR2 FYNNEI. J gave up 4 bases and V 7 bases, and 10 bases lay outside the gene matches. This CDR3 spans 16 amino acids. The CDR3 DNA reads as TGTGCCAGCACCCGGACAGGGGGGGCAGTTTACAATGAGCAGTTCTTC. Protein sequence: CASTRTGGAVYNEQFF.

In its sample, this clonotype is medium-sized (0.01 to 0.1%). CDR3 in amino acids: CAWVLGSGLDSPLHF. CDR3 in DNA: TGTGCCTGGGTACTAGGGTCCGGGCTTGATTCACCCCTCCACTTT. The chain employs TRBV30 and TRBJ1-6; D unresolved. The CDR3 contains 15 residues. Trimming took 5 bases from V and 8 from J, leaving 19 bases between them. Germline V lookup: CDR1 GTSNPN, CDR2 SVGIG (reference sequence).

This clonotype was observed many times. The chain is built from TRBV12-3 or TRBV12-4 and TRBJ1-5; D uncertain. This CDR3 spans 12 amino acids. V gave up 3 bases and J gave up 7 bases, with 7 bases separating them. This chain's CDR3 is CASSFQVQPQHF. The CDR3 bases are TGTGCCAGCAGTTTTCAAGTCCAGCCCCAGCATTTT.

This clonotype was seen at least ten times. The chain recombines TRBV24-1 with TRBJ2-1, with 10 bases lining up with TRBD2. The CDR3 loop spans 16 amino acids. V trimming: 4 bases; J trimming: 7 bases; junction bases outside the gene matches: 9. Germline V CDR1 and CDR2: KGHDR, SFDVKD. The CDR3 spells CATSDPRAGGFNEQFF. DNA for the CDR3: TGTGCCACCAGTGACCCCCGAGCGGGGGGGTTTAATGAGCAGTTCTTC.

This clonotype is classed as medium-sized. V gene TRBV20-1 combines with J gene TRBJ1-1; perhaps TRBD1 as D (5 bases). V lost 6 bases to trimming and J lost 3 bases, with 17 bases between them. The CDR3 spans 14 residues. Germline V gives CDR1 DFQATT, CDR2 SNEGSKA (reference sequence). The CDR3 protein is CSAVDPGSYTEAFF. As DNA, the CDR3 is TGCAGTGCCGTAGACCCAGGGTCCTACACTGAAGCTTTCTTT.

The CDR3 loop is CAWSTGQGSGSPLHF. The DNA of the CDR3 is TGTGCCTGGAGTACGGGACAGGGGAGCGGTTCACCCCTCCACTTT. The chain combines TRBV30 with TRBJ1-6; 10 bases align to TRBD1. Germline V CDR1 and CDR2: GTSNPN, SVGIG (reference sequence). CDR3 length: 15 amino acids. Germline trimming cut 2 bases from V and 9 bases from J; bases unmatched to any gene: 7.